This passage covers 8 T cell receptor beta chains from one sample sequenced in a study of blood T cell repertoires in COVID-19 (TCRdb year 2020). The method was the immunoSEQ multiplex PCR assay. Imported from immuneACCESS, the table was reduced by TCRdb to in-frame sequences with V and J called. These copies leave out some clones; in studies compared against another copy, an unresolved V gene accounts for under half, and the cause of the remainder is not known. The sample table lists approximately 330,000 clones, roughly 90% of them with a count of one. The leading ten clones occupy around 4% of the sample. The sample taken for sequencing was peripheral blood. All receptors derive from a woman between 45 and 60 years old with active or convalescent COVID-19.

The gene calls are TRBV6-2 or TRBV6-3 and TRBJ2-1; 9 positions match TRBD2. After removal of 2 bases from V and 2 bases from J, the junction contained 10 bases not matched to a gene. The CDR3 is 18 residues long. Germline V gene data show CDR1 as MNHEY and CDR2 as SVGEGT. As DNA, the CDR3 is TGTGCCAGCAGTTACGTTAGGGCTGCGGGGGGGCCCTACAATGAGCAGTTCTTC. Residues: CASSYVRAAGGPYNEQFF.

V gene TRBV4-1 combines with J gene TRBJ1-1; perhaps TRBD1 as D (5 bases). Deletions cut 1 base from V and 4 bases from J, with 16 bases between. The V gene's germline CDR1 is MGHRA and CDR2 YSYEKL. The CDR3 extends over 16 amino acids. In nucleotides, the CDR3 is TGCGCCAGCAGCCAAGGTTTTTTTCAGGGAGGCACTGAAGCTTTCTTT. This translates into CASSQGFFQGGTEAFF.

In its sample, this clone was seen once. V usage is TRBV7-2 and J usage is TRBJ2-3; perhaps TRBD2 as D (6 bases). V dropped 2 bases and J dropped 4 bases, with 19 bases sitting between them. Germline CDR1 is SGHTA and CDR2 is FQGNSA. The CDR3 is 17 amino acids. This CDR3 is CASSLKGLARRADTQYF. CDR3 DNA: TGTGCCAGCAGCTTAAAAGGGCTAGCCAGGAGGGCAGATACGCAGTATTTT. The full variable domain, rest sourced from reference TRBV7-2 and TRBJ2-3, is GAGVSQSPSNKVTEKGKDVELRCDPISGHTALYWYRQSLGQGLEFLIYFQGNSAPDKSGLPSDRFSAERTGGSVSTLTIQRTQQEDSAVYLCASSLKGLARRADTQYFGPGTRLTVL.

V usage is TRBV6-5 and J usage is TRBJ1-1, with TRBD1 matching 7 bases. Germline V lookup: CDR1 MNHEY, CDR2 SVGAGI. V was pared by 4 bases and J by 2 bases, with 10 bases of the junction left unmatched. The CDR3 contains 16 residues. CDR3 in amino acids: CASSSRQGRRNTEAFF. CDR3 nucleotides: TGTGCCAGCAGTTCCCGACAGGGAAGGAGAAACACTGAAGCTTTCTTT.

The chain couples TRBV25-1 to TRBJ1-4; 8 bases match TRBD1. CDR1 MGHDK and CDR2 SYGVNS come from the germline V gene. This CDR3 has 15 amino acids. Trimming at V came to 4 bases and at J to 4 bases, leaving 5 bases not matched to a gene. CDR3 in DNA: TGTGCCAGCAGTGGTTGGGACAGGCATAATGAAAAACTGTTTTTT. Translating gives CASSGWDRHNEKLFF.

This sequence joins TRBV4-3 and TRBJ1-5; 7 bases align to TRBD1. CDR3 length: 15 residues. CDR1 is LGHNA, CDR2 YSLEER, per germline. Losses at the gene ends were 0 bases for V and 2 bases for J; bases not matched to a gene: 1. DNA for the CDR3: TGCGCCAGCAGCCAAGATACAGGGGGCAATCAGCCCCAGCATTTT. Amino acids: CASSQDTGGNQPQHF.

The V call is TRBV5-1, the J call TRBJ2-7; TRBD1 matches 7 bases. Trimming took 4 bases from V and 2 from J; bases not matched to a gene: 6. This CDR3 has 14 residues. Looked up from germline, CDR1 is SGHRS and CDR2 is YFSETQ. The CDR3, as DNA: TGCGCCAGCAGCCGTTCAGGGGGTCCCTACGAGCAGTACTTC. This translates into CASSRSGGPYEQYF.

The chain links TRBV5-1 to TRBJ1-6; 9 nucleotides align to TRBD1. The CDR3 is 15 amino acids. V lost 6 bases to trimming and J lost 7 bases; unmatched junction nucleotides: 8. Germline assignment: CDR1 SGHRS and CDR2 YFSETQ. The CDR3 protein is CASTPSGTGNSPLHF. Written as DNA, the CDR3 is TGCGCCAGCACCCCATCCGGGACAGGGAATTCACCCCTCCACTTT.